This is a list of T cell receptor beta chains from one sample in a study of blood T cell repertoires in COVID-19. Clones were sequenced by immunoSEQ multiplex PCR, and TCRdb holds only the in-frame ones, with some missing. Found here are approximately 50,000 clones, roughly four fifths of them singletons; the top ten hold 25% to 40%. The sequenced sample was peripheral blood. Every receptor here comes from a man in his 60s with COVID-19, enrolled during active disease. Both conserved end residues are part of each CDR3. A D gene is named only where the DNA matches it firmly. Where a row states a size, it is once, few, many or the class of an expanded clone; other rows omit it.

v_call: TRBV2; d_call: NA; clone_size: NA; j_call: TRBJ2-1; cdr3_nt: TGTGCCAGCAGCGGAGGGAGGAATGAGCAGTTCTTC; cdr3_aa: CASSGGRNEQFF
v_call: TRBV19; d_call: TRBD1; clone_size: NA; j_call: TRBJ2-4; cdr3_nt: TGTGCCAGTAGTAGACAGGGGAAGAACATTCAGTACTTC; cdr3_aa: CASSRQGKNIQYF
v_call: TRBV2; d_call: TRBD2; clone_size: few; j_call: TRBJ2-1; cdr3_nt: TGTGCCAGCAGTGAAGTCAGCGGGGGGGGTGGTGAGCAGTTCTTC; cdr3_aa: CASSEVSGGGGEQFF
v_call: TRBV7-9; d_call: NA; clone_size: NA; j_call: TRBJ2-7; cdr3_nt: TGTGCCAGCAGCTTAAAACTCCCGGACCGCGGGGAGCAGTACTTC; cdr3_aa: CASSLKLPDRGEQYF
v_call: TRBV3-1/TRBV3-2; d_call: NA; clone_size: NA; j_call: TRBJ1-5; cdr3_nt: TGTGCCAGCTCCTCTTCAGGGGCTTATAGCAATCAGCCCCAGCATTTT; cdr3_aa: CASSSSGAYSNQPQHF
v_call: TRBV14; d_call: TRBD1; clone_size: NA; j_call: TRBJ1-6; cdr3_nt: TGTGCCAGCAGCCTCCGGACAGGGACTTCACCCCTCCACTTT; cdr3_aa: CASSLRTGTSPLHF
v_call: TRBV7-6; d_call: TRBD1; clone_size: NA; j_call: TRBJ1-2; cdr3_nt: TGTGCCAGCAGCTCACGACAGGGGACCAACTATGGCTACACCTTC; cdr3_aa: CASSSRQGTNYGYTF
v_call: TRBV7-2; d_call: NA; clone_size: NA; j_call: TRBJ1-1; cdr3_nt: TGTGCCAGCAGCTTAGCATCGGGGAAAACTGAAGCTTTCTTT; cdr3_aa: CASSLASGKTEAFF
v_call: TRBV25-1; d_call: TRBD1; clone_size: NA; j_call: TRBJ2-2; cdr3_nt: TGTGCCAGCAGGAGGGGACAGTCTTCGAACACCGGGGAGCTGTTTTTT; cdr3_aa: CASRRGQSSNTGELFF
v_call: TRBV7-2; d_call: NA; clone_size: NA; j_call: TRBJ2-5; cdr3_nt: TGTGCCAGCAGCTTAGCTAGGGGGGGCGAGACCCAGTACTTC; cdr3_aa: CASSLARGGETQYF
v_call: TRBV19; d_call: NA; clone_size: NA; j_call: TRBJ2-2; cdr3_nt: TGTGCCAGTAAGACCTCCCGGGACACCGGGGAGCTGTTTTTT; cdr3_aa: CASKTSRDTGELFF
v_call: TRBV15; d_call: TRBD1; clone_size: NA; j_call: TRBJ1-2; cdr3_nt: TGTGCCACCAGCAGCACCCTCGGGGACAGGGTGATCCATGGCTACACCTTC; cdr3_aa: CATSSTLGDRVIHGYTF
v_call: TRBV9; d_call: TRBD2; clone_size: NA; j_call: TRBJ2-7; cdr3_nt: TGTGCCAGCAGCGTAGATCTAGCGGCCTCCTACGAGCAGTACTTC; cdr3_aa: CASSVDLAASYEQYF
v_call: TRBV6-5; d_call: NA; clone_size: NA; j_call: TRBJ2-5; cdr3_nt: TGTGCCAGCAGTAGAGGGCCCCAAGAGACCCAGTACTTC; cdr3_aa: CASSRGPQETQYF
v_call: TRBV6-5; d_call: TRBD1; clone_size: NA; j_call: TRBJ1-3; cdr3_nt: TGTGCCAGCAAAATACAGGGGGCAAGGAAGGACACCATATATTTT; cdr3_aa: CASKIQGARKDTIYF
v_call: TRBV9; d_call: NA; clone_size: NA; j_call: TRBJ1-4; cdr3_nt: TGTGCCAGCAGCCCTACGATAGCAACTAATGAAAAACTGTTTTTT; cdr3_aa: CASSPTIATNEKLFF
v_call: TRBV5-1; d_call: NA; clone_size: NA; j_call: TRBJ1-6; cdr3_nt: TGCGCCAGCAGCTTGGCCAGGACAGAAAATTCACCCCTCCACTTT; cdr3_aa: CASSLARTENSPLHF
v_call: TRBV12-3/TRBV12-4; d_call: NA; clone_size: NA; j_call: TRBJ1-5; cdr3_nt: TGTGCCAGCAGTTTGACAGCAGAGCAGCCCCAGCATTTT; cdr3_aa: CASSLTAEQPQHF
v_call: TRBV19; d_call: TRBD1; clone_size: NA; j_call: TRBJ1-5; cdr3_nt: TGTGCCAGTAGTCCCCAGACAGGGTATAGCAATCAGCCCCAGCATTTT; cdr3_aa: CASSPQTGYSNQPQHF
v_call: TRBV19; d_call: NA; clone_size: once; j_call: TRBJ1-2; cdr3_nt: TGTGCCAGTAGTAGCCCATCGACAGCAAACTATGGCTACACCTTC; cdr3_aa: CASSSPSTANYGYTF
v_call: TRBV2; d_call: TRBD2; clone_size: few; j_call: TRBJ2-7; cdr3_nt: TGTGCCAGCAGTGACGTAGGACTAGCGGGATCCTACGAGCAGTACTTC; cdr3_aa: CASSDVGLAGSYEQYF
v_call: TRBV6-5; d_call: NA; clone_size: NA; j_call: TRBJ1-4; cdr3_nt: TGTGCCAGCAGTCGCGGGTGGGCTGAAAAACTGTTTTTT; cdr3_aa: CASSRGWAEKLFF
v_call: TRBV29-1; d_call: NA; clone_size: NA; j_call: TRBJ2-7; cdr3_nt: TGCAGCGTTGAAGGAGGGGGCGAGCAGTACTTC; cdr3_aa: CSVEGGGEQYF
v_call: TRBV6-5; d_call: TRBD2; clone_size: NA; j_call: TRBJ2-7; cdr3_nt: TGTGCCATTGCCCCGGGACTAGCGGTCTACGAGCAGTACTTC; cdr3_aa: CAIAPGLAVYEQYF
v_call: TRBV5-1; d_call: TRBD1; clone_size: NA; j_call: TRBJ1-5; cdr3_nt: TGCGCCAGCAGCGGGACAGGGGTGGAGCCCCAGCATTTT; cdr3_aa: CASSGTGVEPQHF
v_call: TRBV5-1; d_call: NA; clone_size: NA; j_call: TRBJ2-7; cdr3_nt: TGCGCCAGCAGCTTGGAGCAGGGAACCTACGAGCAGTACTTC; cdr3_aa: CASSLEQGTYEQYF
v_call: TRBV3-1/TRBV3-2; d_call: NA; clone_size: NA; j_call: TRBJ2-2; cdr3_nt: TGTGCCAGCAGCCAAGCCACCACACCCCGTTACACCGGGGAGCTGTTTTTT; cdr3_aa: CASSQATTPRYTGELFF
v_call: TRBV25-1; d_call: TRBD1; clone_size: NA; j_call: TRBJ2-1; cdr3_nt: TGTGCCAGCAGTGAAGGGGGCAGGGGGTATTTTAGGGGCAATGAGCAGTTCTTC; cdr3_aa: CASSEGGRGYFRGNEQFF
v_call: TRBV13; d_call: NA; clone_size: NA; j_call: TRBJ1-1; cdr3_nt: TGTGCCAGCAGCGAGCCGCCGAACACTGAAGCTTTCTTT; cdr3_aa: CASSEPPNTEAFF
v_call: TRBV27; d_call: TRBD1; clone_size: NA; j_call: TRBJ1-5; cdr3_nt: TGTGCCAGCAGTACAGGGGTTCATCAGCCCCAGCATTTT; cdr3_aa: CASSTGVHQPQHF
v_call: TRBV27; d_call: TRBD2; clone_size: NA; j_call: TRBJ2-7; cdr3_nt: TGTGCCAGCAGTTTAACTAGCGGGGGTGGCTACGAGCAGTACTTC; cdr3_aa: CASSLTSGGGYEQYF
v_call: TRBV3-1/TRBV3-2; d_call: TRBD1; clone_size: NA; j_call: TRBJ2-3; cdr3_nt: TGTGCCAGCAGCCAAGGGACAGGGGAAACAGATACGCAGTATTTT; cdr3_aa: CASSQGTGETDTQYF
v_call: TRBV30; d_call: TRBD2; clone_size: NA; j_call: TRBJ2-4; cdr3_nt: TGTGCCTGGAGTGAAACAGCGGGAGAAAGCATTCAGTACTTC; cdr3_aa: CAWSETAGESIQYF
v_call: TRBV19; d_call: NA; clone_size: NA; j_call: TRBJ2-1; cdr3_nt: TGTGCCACCTCCTTGGGCGGGATGAATGAGCAGTTCTTC; cdr3_aa: CATSLGGMNEQFF
v_call: TRBV6-4; d_call: TRBD1; clone_size: NA; j_call: TRBJ2-2; cdr3_nt: TGTGCCAGCAGACGGACAGGGGGGAACACCGGGGAGCTGTTTTTT; cdr3_aa: CASRRTGGNTGELFF
v_call: TRBV5-1; d_call: NA; clone_size: NA; j_call: TRBJ2-7; cdr3_nt: TGCGCCAGCAGCTTGGGAGAGGGCGAGCAGTACTTC; cdr3_aa: CASSLGEGEQYF
v_call: TRBV5-1; d_call: TRBD2; clone_size: NA; j_call: TRBJ2-1; cdr3_nt: TGCGCCAGCAGCACTAGCGGGAGGGCCTACAATGAGCAGTTCTTC; cdr3_aa: CASSTSGRAYNEQFF
v_call: TRBV28; d_call: TRBD1; clone_size: NA; j_call: TRBJ1-3; cdr3_nt: TGTGCCAGCAGTTTCCACGACAGGGTTGGAAACACCATATATTTT; cdr3_aa: CASSFHDRVGNTIYF
v_call: TRBV29-1; d_call: NA; clone_size: many; j_call: TRBJ2-1; cdr3_nt: TGCAGCGTTGAAGGCGGGGGCCAGGCCTACAATGAGCAGTTCTTC; cdr3_aa: CSVEGGGQAYNEQFF
v_call: TRBV7-9; d_call: NA; clone_size: NA; j_call: TRBJ2-7; cdr3_nt: TGTGCCAGCAGCTCGCACACCTACGAGCAGTACTTC; cdr3_aa: CASSSHTYEQYF
v_call: TRBV3-1/TRBV3-2; d_call: TRBD2; clone_size: NA; j_call: TRBJ2-1; cdr3_nt: TGTGCCAGCAGCCAAGCGGCCGGACTAGCGGGGGGTCATACCCCTGAGCAGTTCTTC; cdr3_aa: CASSQAAGLAGGHTPEQFF
v_call: TRBV6-2/TRBV6-3; d_call: TRBD2; clone_size: NA; j_call: TRBJ2-1; cdr3_nt: TGTGCCAGCAGTTACGCGGGCAGCGGGAGGCCTAAAAGAAGCTCCTACAATGAGCAGTTCTTC; cdr3_aa: CASSYAGSGRPKRSSYNEQFF
v_call: TRBV3-1/TRBV3-2; d_call: NA; clone_size: few; j_call: TRBJ2-5; cdr3_nt: TGTGCCAGCAGCCAAGAGTGGAGGGTGGAGACCCAGTACTTC; cdr3_aa: CASSQEWRVETQYF
v_call: TRBV18; d_call: NA; clone_size: NA; j_call: TRBJ2-2; cdr3_nt: TGTGCCAGCTCACCGGCCGTCCAGGGGTCTTTTTCCGAGGAGCTGTTTTTT; cdr3_aa: CASSPAVQGSFSEELFF
v_call: TRBV10-3; d_call: TRBD2; clone_size: NA; j_call: TRBJ2-3; cdr3_nt: TGTGCCATCAGTGAGTCTTCGGCTAGCGGGAGGACAGATACGCAGTATTTT; cdr3_aa: CAISESSASGRTDTQYF
v_call: TRBV29-1; d_call: NA; clone_size: NA; j_call: TRBJ1-2; cdr3_nt: TGCAGCGTGGGGACAAACTATGGCTACACCTTC; cdr3_aa: CSVGTNYGYTF
v_call: TRBV27; d_call: NA; clone_size: few; j_call: TRBJ1-1; cdr3_nt: TGTGCCAGCAGGAGAGGGGGTCCTGGTAATACTGAAGCTTTCTTT; cdr3_aa: CASRRGGPGNTEAFF
v_call: TRBV7-8; d_call: NA; clone_size: NA; j_call: TRBJ2-7; cdr3_nt: TGTGCCAGCAGCTTAGGTATCCCAGGGGGGAACGGCTACGAGCAGTACTTC; cdr3_aa: CASSLGIPGGNGYEQYF
v_call: TRBV5-4; d_call: TRBD2; clone_size: NA; j_call: TRBJ2-7; cdr3_nt: TGTGCCAGCAGCCGGGGCGCGGCTAGCGGGACCTACGAGCAGTACTTC; cdr3_aa: CASSRGAASGTYEQYF
v_call: TRBV6-5; d_call: NA; clone_size: NA; j_call: TRBJ2-1; cdr3_nt: TGTGCCAGCAGCCCCCCCGGGGGATATGAGCAGTTCTTC; cdr3_aa: CASSPPGGYEQFF
v_call: TRBV5-1; d_call: TRBD2; clone_size: NA; j_call: TRBJ2-1; cdr3_nt: TGCGCCAGCAGCCCCCGGGTAGCGGGGGGATACAATGAGCAGTTCTTC; cdr3_aa: CASSPRVAGGYNEQFF
v_call: TRBV7-9; d_call: NA; clone_size: NA; j_call: TRBJ1-1; cdr3_nt: TGTGCCAGCAGCCGCCTGGACTTCACCGAAGCTTTCTTT; cdr3_aa: CASSRLDFTEAFF